The 19 T cell receptor beta chains below come from one sample, sequenced in a study of shared clonotypes between healthy human individuals. TCRdb's table, derived via immunoSEQ multiplex PCR, lists solely in-frame clones and lacks some. This table holds millions of clones, 90% to 95% found once. Sequencing input: naive CD4+ T cells sorted from blood. Subset of the sample: CD45RA+ positively selected. The receptors derive from a man aged 18 to 35 in good health.

J is TRBJ1-2 and V is TRBV6-1, with D hard to call. Per the germline V gene, CDR1 is MNHNS and CDR2 is SASEGT. Trimming took 7 bases from V and 2 from J, leaving 8 bases between them. This CDR3 contains 12 residues. The CDR3 coding sequence is TGTGCCAGCACGGGCCAAAACTATGGCTACACCTTC. Its translation: CASTGQNYGYTF.

Regarding this clone: This specimen includes other DNA sequences encoding the same CDR3. The V gene is TRBV5-1, the J gene TRBJ2-5; 8 nucleotides match TRBD1. After removal of 4 bases from V and 2 bases from J, the junction contained 7 bases not matched to a gene. The germline V gene encodes CDR1 SGHRS and CDR2 YFSETQ. This CDR3 is built from 15 residues. The CDR3 spells CASSPGTGGQETQYF. CDR3 nucleotides: TGCGCCAGCAGCCCAGGGACAGGCGGGCAAGAGACCCAGTACTTC.

V and J are TRBV29-1 and TRBJ2-1, with D perhaps TRBD2 (6 bases). The CDR3 length is 14 residues. V gave up 2 bases and J gave up 0 bases, with 8 bases separating them. The germline gives CDR1 SQVTM, CDR2 ANQGSEA. In DNA form, the CDR3 reads TGCAGCGTTGAAAGGCGGGGCTCCTACAATGAGCAGTTCTTC. Translation gives CSVERRGSYNEQFF.

CDR3 loop: CASSLLDRGLALQDNEQFF. The CDR3 bases are TGTGCCAGCAGCTTGCTCGACAGGGGACTTGCCCTCCAGGACAATGAGCAGTTCTTC. The chain joins TRBV5-6 to TRBJ2-1; 8 bases line up with TRBD1. CDR3 length equals 19 residues. After removal of 1 base from V and 5 bases from J, the junction contained 17 bases not matched to a gene. Per germline, CDR1 SGHDT and CDR2 YYEEEE.

This clone has only one observation. The rearrangement uses TRBV10-1 and TRBJ2-7, with D unresolved. This CDR3 has 13 residues. V was clipped by 4 bases and J by 6 bases, with 13 bases between them. Germline V gives CDR1 WNHNN, CDR2 SYGVQD (reference sequence). CDR3 sequence reads: CASSGGRVGEQYF. As DNA, the CDR3 is TGCGCCAGCAGTGGTGGAAGGGTGGGCGAGCAGTACTTC.

The gene calls are TRBV5-1 and TRBJ2-5; D may be TRBD2 (6 bases). Germline V gene data show CDR1 as SGHRS and CDR2 as YFSETQ. Trimming removed 0 bases from V and 7 bases from J, with 13 bases in between. The CDR3 is 14 amino acids. This CDR3 reads CASSLEGPGGTQYF. CDR3 DNA sequence: TGCGCCAGCAGCTTGGAGGGCCCCGGGGGGACCCAGTACTTC. Drawing the rest from reference TRBV5-1 and TRBJ2-5, the complete variable domain is KAGVTQTPRYLIKTRGQQVTLSCSPISGHRSVSWYQQTPGQGLQFLFEYFSETQRNKGNFPGRFSGRQFSNSRSEMNVSTLELGDSALYLCASSLEGPGGTQYFGPGTRLLVL.

The V call is TRBV27, the J call TRBJ2-7; 8 bases fit TRBD1. CDR3 length: 15 residues. Germline lookup yields CDR1 MNHEY and CDR2 SMNVEV (reference sequence). The trim removed 5 bases at V and 0 bases at J, leaving 6 bases unmatched. CDR3 bases: TGTGCCAGCAGTCGGAGCAGGGGGCCCTCCTACGAGCAGTACTTC. As protein: CASSRSRGPSYEQYF.

This chain uses TRBV18 with TRBJ2-5; weak D call: TRBD2 (5 bases). This CDR3 contains 14 residues. The germline gives CDR1 KGHSH, CDR2 LQKENI. The V and J ends lost 2 bases and 4 bases respectively, with 11 bases between them. The CDR3 DNA sequence: TGTGCCAGCTCACCAGGCGGGCGGAGAGAGACCCAGTACTTC. This sequence encodes CASSPGGRRETQYF.

The CDR3 reads CASSPTGSGTETQYF. In nucleotides, the CDR3 is TGTGCCAGCAGCCCCACAGGGTCCGGCACGGAGACCCAGTACTTC. V is TRBV5-4 and J is TRBJ2-5; weak D call: TRBD1 (6 bases). The germline V gene encodes CDR1 SGHNT and CDR2 YYREEE (reference sequence). The V end was cut by 4 bases, the J end by 5 bases, with 18 bases between. The CDR3 has 15 residues.

The V and J genes are TRBV28 and TRBJ1-2; D unclear. Germline loops: CDR1 MDHEN, CDR2 SYDVKM. The CDR3 extends over 12 amino acids. The ends were cut back, 2 bases at V and 8 bases at J, with 9 bases in the middle. Here the CDR3 reads CASSLISEGYTF. The DNA for the CDR3 is TGTGCCAGCAGTTTAATTAGTGAAGGCTACACCTTC.

CDR3 loop: CASVPDRDRHNEQFF. DNA of the CDR3: TGTGCCAGCGTCCCCGACCGGGACAGGCACAATGAGCAGTTCTTC. This chain links TRBV13 with TRBJ2-1; 8 bases are shared with TRBD1. V lost 8 bases, J lost 5 bases, and 11 bases stayed unmatched. Germline lookup yields CDR1 PRHDT and CDR2 FYEKMQ (reference sequence). The CDR3 is 15 amino acids.

V is TRBV4-3 and J is TRBJ1-2, with 7 nucleotides matching TRBD1. With 4 bases clipped from V and 2 bases from J, the junction kept 4 bases outside the gene matches. The CDR3 sequence is 14 residues long. The germline V gene has CDR1 LGHNA and CDR2 YSLEER. Here the CDR3 DNA reads TGCGCCAGCAGCCCAGGACAGGCGAACTATGGCTACACCTTC. It is translated as CASSPGQANYGYTF.

The V gene is TRBV29-1, the J gene TRBJ2-1; no reliable D call. Germline values: CDR1 SQVTM, CDR2 ANQGSEA. With 4 bases removed from V and 4 bases from J, the gap between germline ends came to 11 bases. The CDR3 runs 13 residues. The CDR3 region has the DNA TGCAGCGTTGTGACCCCGAGGTACAATGAGCAGTTCTTC. Translating gives CSVVTPRYNEQFF.

CDR3 DNA sequence: TGTGCCAGTAGTCCTGCGGACGGGCAGCCCCAGCATTTT. Its protein is CASSPADGQPQHF. The V and J genes are TRBV19 and TRBJ1-5, with D unclear. CDR3 size: 13 residues. Germline CDR1 is LNHDA and CDR2 is SQIVND (reference sequence). Trimming removed 5 bases at V and 7 bases at J, with 12 bases between.

V usage is TRBV6-6 and J usage is TRBJ2-7; 9 bases match TRBD1. The CDR3 consists of 13 residues. The J segment lost 5 bases and the V segment lost 5 bases, leaving 4 bases of the junction unmatched. Germline loops: CDR1 MNHNY, CDR2 SVGAGI (reference sequence). The CDR3 loop reads CASSTQGADEQYF. In DNA form, the CDR3 reads TGTGCCAGCAGTACACAGGGGGCGGACGAGCAGTACTTC.

The chain joins TRBV2 to TRBJ2-2, with D hard to call. Trimming removed 3 bases at V and 8 bases at J, with 10 bases between. The CDR3 extends over 13 amino acids. Germline CDR1 SNHLY, CDR2 FYNNEI. In DNA form, the CDR3 reads TGTGCCAGCAGTGATGTGGAAATAGGGGAGCTGTTTTTT. Protein product: CASSDVEIGELFF.

Worth noting for this clone: Different DNA sequences within this sample yield the same CDR3. J is TRBJ2-3 and V is TRBV19, with no clear D. Trimming cost V 5 bases and J 2 bases, with 5 bases left between them. CDR1 and CDR2 (germline): LNHDA, SQIVND (reference sequence). This CDR3 contains 12 residues. CDR3: CASSPSTDTQYF. Written as DNA, the CDR3 is TGTGCCAGTAGTCCATCCACAGATACGCAGTATTTT.

The V call is TRBV21-1, the J call TRBJ2-1; TRBD2, as called in the table, went unchecked against the DNA. TRBV21-1 is assigned pseudogene status. The CDR3 runs to 12 residues. CDR3 nucleotides: TGTGCCAGCAGCAAAAGCGAAAATGAGCAGTTCTTC. This translates into CASSKSENEQFF.

The chain has TRBV19 and TRBJ2-3; perhaps TRBD1 as D (6 bases). The ends were cut back, 6 bases at V and 2 bases at J, with 12 bases in the middle. Germline V gene lookup returns CDR1 LNHDA and CDR2 SQIVND (reference sequence). This CDR3 is 14 amino acids long. In DNA, the CDR3 is TGTGCCAGTAGGACGGACAGTAACACAGATACGCAGTATTTT. The encoded protein is CASRTDSNTDTQYF.